The 23 T cell receptor beta chains listed next were all sequenced from one sample in a study of molecular identifiers for immune sequencing clone quantification. From the PCR reads, TCRdb called clonotypes with MiXCR, one entry per CDR3 protein. This sample has fewer than 350,000 distinct CDR3 sequences, with roughly 24% found just once. Sequencing was carried out using naive CD8+ T cells from blood, with Jurkat cell RNA spiked in. Subset of the sample: FACS-sorted CD8+CD4-CCR7+CD45RA+ naive T cells. These receptor sequences come from a human donor in good health. Some libraries in this study had Jurkat cell RNA spiked in.

Comment on this clonotype: Possible read error: a much larger clone is one base away. V is TRBV20-1 and J is TRBJ2-5; tentative D call: TRBD1 (6 bases). There are 14 residues in the CDR3. Trimming left V 3 bases short and J 1 base short, with 12 bases between. Germline V gene data show CDR1 as DFQATT and CDR2 as SNEGSKA (reference sequence). The CDR3 spells CSASGQIIQETQYF. CDR3 nucleotide sequence: TGCAGTGCTAGCGGACAGATTATCCAAGAGACCCAGTACTTC.

Notes on this clonotype: This may be a read error, as it is one base from a much larger clone. No conserved phenylalanine or tryptophan is present at the end of the CDR3, so a read error is the likely explanation. CDR3 nucleotide sequence: TGTGCCAGCAGTGAGCCGACTAGCATCTACGAGCAGTACCTC. Amino acid sequence: CASSEPTSIYEQYL. V and J are TRBV28 and TRBJ2-7, with 7 bases fitting TRBD2. The CDR3 length is 14 residues. The V gene's germline CDR1 is MDHEN and CDR2 SYDVKM. With V trimmed by 5 bases and J by 3 bases, 7 bases remained unmatched.

The rearrangement uses TRBV28 and TRBJ2-7, with 9 positions matching TRBD1. This CDR3 has 16 residues. V lost 8 bases and J lost 2; bases outside the gene matches: 13. Per the germline V gene, CDR1 is MDHEN and CDR2 is SYDVKM. In DNA form, the CDR3 reads TGTGCCAGCTGTTCGACGGACAGGGGTGTAGCCTACGAGCAGTACTTC. This translates into CASCSTDRGVAYEQYF. The full variable domain, rest sourced from reference TRBV28 and TRBJ2-7, is DVKVTQSSRYLVKRTGEKVFLECVQDMDHENMFWYRQDPGLGLRLIYFSYDVKMKEKGDIPEGYSVSREKKERFSLILESASTNQTSMYLCASCSTDRGVAYEQYFGPGTRLTVT.

The chain carries TRBV2 and TRBJ1-1, with 10 bases that match TRBD1. Germline values: CDR1 SNHLY, CDR2 FYNNEI. The junction had 2 bases not matched to a gene; V was cut back by 7 bases and J by 0 bases. This CDR3 is built from 14 residues. Here the CDR3 reads CASNDRGLNTEAFF. The CDR3 coding sequence is TGTGCCAGCAATGACAGGGGGCTGAACACTGAAGCTTTCTTT.

The chain is built from TRBV9 and TRBJ1-1, with 9 bases fitting TRBD1. V shed 4 bases and J 7 bases; nucleotides not matched to a gene: 8. The CDR3 has 14 amino acids. Germline CDR1 and CDR2: SGDLS and YYNGEE. CDR3 in DNA: TGTGCCAGCAGCAGGACAGGGGCGGGGGGTGAAGCTTTCTTT. Its translation: CASSRTGAGGEAFF.

In its sample, this clonotype was seen many times. The CDR3 sequence is CASSHRDNPLYGYTF. CDR3 bases: TGTGCCAGCAGCCACCGGGACAATCCCCTCTATGGCTACACCTTC. The V and J genes are TRBV14 and TRBJ1-2; D perhaps matches TRBD1 (6 bases). This CDR3 region has 15 residues. The germline CDR1 and CDR2 sequences are SGHDN and FVKESK. Deletions cut 3 bases from V and 4 bases from J, with 15 bases between.

This clonotype has more than one count but fewer than ten. The V and J genes are TRBV7-9 and TRBJ1-1; no definite D call. This CDR3 is built from 13 residues. The V end lost 4 bases, the J end lost 2 bases, and 8 bases lay between the germline ends. Germline CDR1 is SEHNR and CDR2 is FQNEAQ (reference sequence). The CDR3 DNA follows: TGTGCCAGCAGCTCCGTACTCAACACTGAAGCTTTCTTT. It specifies CASSSVLNTEAFF.

Regarding this clonotype: One end of the junction fails to match germline, which may point to a read error. The chain employs TRBV5-6 and TRBJ2-3; possible D gene TRBD2, 6 bases. CDR3 length equals 17 residues. CDR1 is SGHDT and CDR2 is YYEEEE in the germline V gene. The CDR3 region is CASSTSATGVDTDAQYF. CDR3 DNA sequence: TGTGCCAGCAGCACGTCGGCGACGGGAGTAGATACAGATGCGCAGTATTTT.

The gene calls are TRBV7-2 and TRBJ2-3, with D tentatively TRBD2 (5 bases). The CDR3 is 14 residues long. The V end was cut by 7 bases, the J end by 2 bases, with 13 bases between. Germline V CDR1 and CDR2: SGHTA, FQGNSA. The CDR3 sequence: CASTTPGDTDTQYF. The CDR3 DNA sequence: TGTGCCAGCACCACGCCCGGGGACACAGATACGCAGTATTTT.

This clonotype was found once. Being one base from a much bigger clone, this may be a read error. V usage is TRBV28 and J usage is TRBJ2-7, with TRBD2 matching 9 bases. Germline CDR1 MDHEN, CDR2 SYDVKM. This CDR3 region has 15 residues. For the CDR3, the DNA is TGTGCCAGCAGTTTAATCGGCGGGAGGGCCTACGGGCAGTACTTC. It codes for CASSLIGGRAYGQYF. Filled out from reference TRBV28 and TRBJ2-7, the complete variable domain reads DVKVTQSSRYLVKRTGEKVFLECVQDMDHENMFWYRQDPGLGLRLIYFSYDVKMKEKGDIPEGYSVSREKKERFSLILESASTNQTSMYLCASSLIGGRAYGQYFGPGTRLTVT.

This clonotype was counted at least ten times. The V gene is TRBV4-3, the J gene TRBJ2-1; 9 bases line up with TRBD1. Germline lookup yields CDR1 LGHNA and CDR2 YSLEER. The V gene end was trimmed by 2 bases and the J gene end by 7 bases; junction bases not matched to a gene: 6. The CDR3 contains 15 residues. The CDR3 coding sequence is TGCGCCAGCAGCCAATGGACAGGGGCAGGGAATGAGCAGTTCTTC. Its translation is CASSQWTGAGNEQFF.

V is TRBV5-1 and J is TRBJ2-2; 14 bases are shared with TRBD2. V lost 4 bases, J lost 0 bases, and 2 bases stayed unmatched. Germline CDR1 and CDR2: SGHRS and YFSETQ. There are 17 residues in the CDR3. The CDR3: CASSPGLAGANTGELFF. CDR3 DNA sequence: TGCGCCAGCAGCCCGGGACTAGCGGGAGCGAACACCGGGGAGCTGTTTTTT.

This clonotype was detected a few times. The chain uses TRBV4-3 and TRBJ2-7, with 10 bases matching TRBD2. This CDR3 contains 16 residues. J lost 2 bases, V lost 0 bases, and 4 bases had no gene match. CDR1 and CDR2 from the germline V gene are LGHNA and YSLEER. The chain's CDR3 is CASSQDPSGGAYEQYF. DNA for the CDR3: TGCGCCAGCAGCCAAGACCCGAGCGGGGGGGCCTACGAGCAGTACTTC.

The V call is TRBV14, the J call TRBJ2-7, with 9 nucleotides matching TRBD1. Trimming took 4 bases from V and 4 from J; bases not matched to a gene: 14. CDR1 and CDR2 from the germline V gene are SGHDN and FVKESK. There are 17 residues in the CDR3. The DNA for the CDR3 is TGTGCCAGCAGCCCTCGTCCGGGGGACAGGGTAACTTACGAGCAGTACTTC. Translated: CASSPRPGDRVTYEQYF.

This clonotype was seen ten or more times. The chain employs TRBV7-9 and TRBJ2-7; D is ambiguous. In germline, CDR1 is SEHNR, CDR2 FQNEAQ (reference sequence). The V gene lost 5 bases and the J gene lost 1 base, with 21 bases spanning the gap. This CDR3 spans 17 amino acids. CDR3 bases: TGTGCCAGCAGCCCGATCCAATACACGACCCTATCCTACGAGCAGTACTTC. Translated: CASSPIQYTTLSYEQYF.

This clonotype has just a few counts. The chain joins TRBV20-1 to TRBJ2-5; TRBD2 agrees at 8 bases. Trimming removed 2 bases from V and 4 bases from J; junction bases left unmatched: 12. CDR1 is DFQATT and CDR2 is SNEGSKA in the germline V gene (reference sequence). The CDR3 extends over 16 amino acids. This CDR3 reads CSARFAGGVRGETQYF. CDR3 nucleotide sequence: TGCAGTGCTAGATTCGCGGGAGGCGTGAGGGGAGAGACCCAGTACTTC.

This clonotype has only a few counts. The chain recombines TRBV6-1 with TRBJ2-3; D not certain. CDR1 is MNHNS and CDR2 is SASEGT in the germline V gene. This CDR3 spans 11 amino acids. V dropped 10 bases and J dropped 4 bases, with 9 bases sitting between them. In DNA, the CDR3 is TGTGCCACCAACAGAGCAGATACGCAGTATTTT. Translating gives CATNRADTQYF.

This clonotype was found a few times. The CDR3 nucleotides read TGCGCCAGCAGCCAAGCTAGCCAGGGCGCAGATACGCAGTATTTT. This sequence encodes CASSQASQGADTQYF. The chain couples TRBV4-1 to TRBJ2-3; perhaps D is TRBD1 or TRBD2 (5 bases each). The CDR3 runs to 15 residues. Deletions cut 1 base from V and 4 bases from J, with 12 bases between. Germline V gene data show CDR1 as MGHRA and CDR2 as YSYEKL.

The sample holds a few counts of this clonotype. J is TRBJ1-1 and V is TRBV7-9; the match to TRBD1 covers 7 bases. Unmatched junction bases numbered 9, after V lost 2 bases and J lost 0 bases. Per the germline V gene, CDR1 is SEHNR and CDR2 is FQNEAQ (reference sequence). The CDR3 has 17 amino acids. CDR3 nucleotides: TGTGCCAGCAGCTTACCGGCCGGGACAGAGCTGAACACTGAAGCTTTCTTT. It yields the protein CASSLPAGTELNTEAFF.

This clonotype has ten or more counts. This chain joins TRBV5-1 and TRBJ1-5; 7 bases are shared with TRBD1. J gave up 2 bases and V 3 bases, and 5 bases lay outside the gene matches. The CDR3 runs 15 residues. Germline V gene data show CDR1 as SGHRS and CDR2 as YFSETQ. CDR3 sequence: CASSSWTGGNQPQHF. CDR3 nucleotides: TGCGCCAGCAGCTCCTGGACAGGAGGCAATCAGCCCCAGCATTTT.

This clonotype turned up a few times. The chain joins TRBV30 to TRBJ2-1, with D unresolved. The V end was cut by 0 bases, the J end by 1 base, with 7 bases between. Germline values: CDR1 GTSNPN, CDR2 SVGIG (reference sequence). The CDR3 spans 14 residues. CDR3 in amino acids: CAWSVRGSYNEQFF. In DNA form, the CDR3 reads TGTGCCTGGAGTGTGAGAGGATCCTACAATGAGCAGTTCTTC.

A remark on this clonotype: A clone one base away is much larger, so this may be a read error. The rearrangement links TRBV20-1 to TRBJ2-7; D not resolved. This CDR3 comprises 12 residues. Trimming took off 7 bases at V and 6 bases at J, with 16 bases between the two ends. Looked up from germline, CDR1 is DFQATT and CDR2 is SNEGSKA (reference sequence). CDR3 residues: CSVPAWSCEQYF. CDR3 nucleotide sequence: TGCAGTGTGCCCGCGTGGAGCTGCGAGCAGTACTTC.

This clonotype was seen more than once but under ten times. Here the CDR3 reads CASSVRDTYYEQYF. CDR3 in DNA: TGTGCCAGCAGTGTCCGGGACACCTACTACGAGCAGTACTTC. J is TRBJ2-7 and V is TRBV6-1; TRBD1 might be the D (6 bases). V was trimmed by 4 bases and J by 3 bases, leaving 13 bases between them. In germline, CDR1 is MNHNS, CDR2 SASEGT. The CDR3 is 14 residues long.